Listed below are T cell receptor beta chains from one sample, sequenced in a study of blood T cell repertoires in COVID-19. Clones were sequenced by immunoSEQ multiplex PCR, and TCRdb holds only the in-frame ones, with some missing. This table holds a few hundred thousand clones, around 84% found once. The source material was peripheral blood. These receptors all stem from a man aged 55 to 70 with acute or convalescent COVID-19. Both conserved end residues are part of each CDR3. The D gene is left open where the match is weak. Clone size, where shown, is once, few, many, or a class for clones that have expanded.

TRBD1 TRBJ2-1 NA TRBV18 CASSRGTGGEDEQFF TGTGCCAGCTCAAGGGGGACAGGGGGCGAGGATGAGCAGTTCTTC
TRBD2 TRBJ2-1 NA TRBV11-2 CASSLSPGLAGYNEQFF TGTGCCAGCAGCTTATCCCCGGGACTAGCGGGGTACAATGAGCAGTTCTTC
TRBD1 TRBJ2-7 once TRBV11-2 CASSSFNRDRGEQYF TGTGCCAGCAGCTCCTTCAACCGGGACAGAGGAGAGCAGTACTTC
TRBD1 TRBJ1-1 NA TRBV5-4 CASSLYVTGGTEAFF TGTGCCAGCAGCTTGTACGTGACAGGGGGGACTGAAGCTTTCTTT
TRBD1 TRBJ2-7 NA TRBV18 CASSLQGTYEQYF TGTGCCAGCTCACTACAGGGGACCTACGAGCAGTACTTC
TRBD2 TRBJ2-3 NA TRBV23-1 CASSPGTSGRPLCGTDTQYF TGCGCCAGCAGTCCCGGGACTAGCGGCAGACCTCTCTGTGGCACAGATACGCAGTATTTT
TRBD1 TRBJ1-2 NA TRBV7-9 CASSLQGAPDYGYTF TGTGCCAGCAGCCTACAGGGGGCCCCTGACTATGGCTACACCTTC
NA TRBJ2-2 few TRBV5-1 CASSLAAGNTGELFF TGCGCCAGCAGCTTGGCCGCAGGGAACACCGGGGAGCTGTTTTTT
NA TRBJ1-2 NA TRBV18 CASSPREVNYGYTF TGTGCCAGCTCACCCAGGGAAGTCAACTATGGCTACACCTTC
TRBD2 TRBJ2-2 NA TRBV5-1 CASSLKTSGTGELFF TGCGCCAGCAGCTTGAAGACTAGCGGCACCGGGGAGCTGTTTTTT
NA TRBJ2-3 NA TRBV7-2 CASKERVIADTQYF TGTGCCAGCAAAGAGCGGGTGATAGCAGATACGCAGTATTTT
TRBD1 TRBJ2-2 NA TRBV7-3 CASSLSGTGSELFF TGTGCCAGCAGCTTAAGCGGGACAGGGTCGGAGTTGTTTTTT
NA TRBJ1-5 NA TRBV6-2/TRBV6-3 CASSYSGGGSFNQPQHF TGTGCCAGCAGTTACTCGGGGGGGGGAAGCTTCAATCAGCCCCAGCATTTT
NA TRBJ2-2 NA TRBV4-1 CASLLDLNTGELFF TGCGCCAGCCTGCTCGACTTGAACACCGGGGAGCTGTTTTTT
NA TRBJ1-3 few TRBV6-5 CASSYNAWQENTIYF TGTGCCAGCAGTTACAACGCCTGGCAAGAAAACACCATATATTTT
TRBD1 TRBJ1-6 NA TRBV2 CASSEGAGGGNNSPLHF TGTGCCAGCAGTGAAGGGGCAGGGGGCGGGAATAATTCACCCCTCCACTTT
NA TRBJ2-7 NA TRBV7-8 CASSSKGLTVPGEQYF TGTGCCAGCAGCTCTAAGGGCCTTACGGTACCGGGGGAGCAGTACTTC
TRBD1 TRBJ2-7 once TRBV5-6 CASSLGLTGGASYEQYF TGTGCCAGCAGCTTAGGATTAACAGGGGGCGCTTCCTACGAGCAGTACTTC
TRBD1 TRBJ2-1 NA TRBV5-6 CASSTTGVLYNEQFF TGTGCCAGCAGCACCACAGGGGTTCTCTACAATGAGCAGTTCTTC
TRBD1 TRBJ2-7 NA TRBV7-2 CASSLDRGVPRQYF TGTGCCAGCAGCTTAGACAGGGGTGTCCCGAGACAGTACTTC
NA TRBJ2-3 NA TRBV10-3 CAIKHPASTDTQYF TGTGCCATCAAGCACCCCGCTAGCACAGATACGCAGTATTTT
NA TRBJ1-4 NA TRBV11-2 CASSRNFNEKLFF TGTGCCAGCAGCCGTAACTTTAATGAAAAACTGTTTTTT
NA TRBJ2-7 NA TRBV11-2 CASSLGGSGYEQYF TGTGCCAGCAGCTTAGGCGGATCCGGCTACGAGCAGTACTTC
TRBD2 TRBJ2-1 NA TRBV28 CASSEFQPSRGVSYNEQFF TGTGCCAGCAGTGAATTCCAACCGTCTCGGGGGGTCTCCTACAATGAGCAGTTCTTC
NA TRBJ2-2 NA TRBV11-3 CASSRLVSGELFF TGTGCCAGCAGCCGACTAGTTTCCGGGGAGCTGTTTTTT
TRBD2 TRBJ2-3 NA TRBV4-3 CASSPSGRASTDTQYF TGCGCCAGCAGCCCTAGCGGGAGGGCTAGCACAGATACGCAGTATTTT
TRBD1 TRBJ1-2 few TRBV6-5 CASSYSRTGRDGYTF TGTGCCAGCAGTTACTCGAGGACAGGGAGAGATGGCTACACCTTC
TRBD1 TRBJ2-7 NA TRBV4-2 CASSQGDRGVYEQYF TGTGCCAGCAGCCAAGGGGACAGGGGGGTCTACGAGCAGTACTTC
TRBD2 TRBJ2-1 NA TRBV4-1 CASSQEAGVWDEQFF TGCGCCAGCAGCCAGGAAGCGGGAGTGTGGGATGAGCAGTTCTTC
NA TRBJ2-7 few TRBV28 CASSLGTPSYEQYF TGTGCCAGCAGTTTGGGGACACCCTCCTACGAGCAGTACTTC
NA TRBJ2-3 once TRBV3-1/TRBV3-2 CASSHGGDTQYF TGTGCCAGCAGCCACGGGGGAGATACGCAGTATTTT
TRBD1 TRBJ2-5 NA TRBV7-9 CASSPRDSQETQYF TGTGCCAGCAGCCCCAGGGACAGTCAAGAGACCCAGTACTTC
NA TRBJ2-6 NA TRBV28 CASSLPTGFGANVLTF TGTGCCAGCAGCCTTCCAACAGGGTTTGGGGCCAACGTCCTGACTTTC
NA TRBJ2-5 NA TRBV27 CASSLRRGEETQYF TGTGCCAGCAGCCTTCGCAGGGGGGAAGAGACCCAGTACTTC
TRBD1 TRBJ2-7 NA TRBV7-2 CASSQTGQGNGYEQYF TGTGCCAGCAGCCAAACGGGACAGGGGAACGGGTACGAGCAGTACTTC
TRBD1 TRBJ2-1 NA TRBV30 CAWRAVGTGSNEQFF TGTGCCTGGAGGGCTGTCGGGACAGGGAGCAATGAGCAGTTCTTC
NA TRBJ1-4 once TRBV6-2/TRBV6-3 CASSYPPEAANEKLFF TGTGCCAGCAGTTACCCGCCGGAGGCAGCTAATGAAAAACTGTTTTTT
NA TRBJ2-1 NA TRBV30 CACRRGGREQFF TGTGCCTGTCGAAGGGGGGGCCGAGAGCAGTTCTTC
TRBD1 TRBJ1-1 NA TRBV19 CASTPKVTGAVNTEAFF TGTGCCAGTACCCCCAAGGTTACAGGGGCGGTAAACACTGAAGCTTTCTTT
NA TRBJ2-3 NA TRBV11-2 CASSLTSPDTQYF TGTGCCAGCAGCTTGACTAGTCCAGATACGCAGTATTTT
NA TRBJ2-7 NA TRBV27 CASKGERMEQYF TGTGCCAGCAAAGGGGAACGTATGGAGCAGTACTTC
TRBD1 TRBJ2-2 once TRBV28 CATGQGDTGELFF TGTGCCACGGGACAGGGGGACACCGGGGAGCTGTTTTTT
NA TRBJ1-1 NA TRBV6-2/TRBV6-3 CASSYSAGGGRYLYTEAFF TGTGCCAGCAGTTACTCGGCGGGGGGCGGGAGGTATCTGTACACTGAAGCTTTCTTT
TRBD2 TRBJ2-1 NA TRBV7-2 CASSLRGLAGYNEQFF TGTGCCAGCAGCTTACGTGGACTAGCGGGGTACAATGAGCAGTTCTTC
TRBD1 TRBJ2-1 NA TRBV11-2 CASSRDRGWSEQFF TGTGCCAGCAGCCGAGACAGGGGATGGAGTGAGCAGTTCTTC
TRBD2 TRBJ2-7 NA TRBV4-3 CASSQGSGRASEQYF TGCGCCAGCAGCCAAGGTAGCGGGAGGGCCTCCGAGCAGTACTTC
NA TRBJ1-2 NA TRBV30 CAWGNMGDYGYTF TGTGCCTGGGGGAACATGGGAGACTATGGCTACACCTTC
NA TRBJ1-4 NA TRBV5-1 CASSSRRSEKLFF TGCGCCAGCTCCAGCCGGAGGAGTGAAAAACTGTTTTTT
TRBD2 TRBJ2-7 NA TRBV20-1 CSASSGSGLAASYEQYF TGCAGTGCTAGTAGTGGCTCGGGGCTAGCGGCCTCCTACGAGCAGTACTTC
NA TRBJ1-2 NA TRBV7-9 CASSLQATNYGYTF TGTGCCAGCAGCTTACAGGCGACGAACTATGGCTACACCTTC
NA TRBJ2-3 once TRBV27 CASNKLNEATQYF TGTGCCAGCAATAAACTGAACGAAGCTACGCAGTATTTT
NA TRBJ1-2 once TRBV28 CASSFRRGGYTF TGTGCCAGCAGTTTTCGAAGGGGTGGCTACACCTTC
TRBD1 TRBJ2-7 NA TRBV5-1 CASSQGQGAHEQYF TGCGCCAGCAGCCAAGGACAGGGGGCCCACGAGCAGTACTTC
NA TRBJ1-6 NA TRBV25-1 CASSVRGSYNSPLHF TGTGCCAGCAGTGTAAGGGGGTCCTATAATTCACCCCTCCACTTT
NA TRBJ2-7 NA TRBV27 CASSLRRYEQYF TGTGCCAGCAGTTTAAGGAGGTACGAGCAGTACTTC
TRBD2 TRBJ2-1 NA TRBV5-1 CASSLPAGGNNEQFF TGCGCCAGCAGCTTGCCAGCGGGAGGTAACAATGAGCAGTTCTTC
TRBD2 TRBJ2-3 NA TRBV27 CASSLSLSSGVTDTQYF TGTGCCAGCAGTTTATCTTTGTCTAGCGGGGTCACAGATACGCAGTATTTT